Listed below are T cell receptor beta chains from one sample, sequenced in a study of T cell responses to AZD1222 COVID-19 vaccine. Libraries were prepared by immunoSEQ multiplex PCR; TCRdb keeps only in-frame clonotypes and omits some of them. The sample includes approximately 99,000 clones, roughly nine tenths seen only once; the top ten take 2.5% to 3%. The sample was peripheral blood, taken on day 0 of AZD1222 vaccination. The receptors come from an adult in good health. CDR3s include the opening cysteine and the closing phenylalanine or tryptophan. Each record gives: clone size, D gene, V gene, J gene, CDR3 DNA, CDR3 protein. The D gene is left open where the match is weak. Only some rows state a clone size, as once, few, many or a class for expanded clones.

clone size: -; D gene: -; V gene: TRBV5-4; J gene: TRBJ2-5; CDR3 DNA: TGTGCCAGCAGCCCCCCCCAGGGAAAGGAGACCCAGTACTTC; CDR3 protein: CASSPPQGKETQYF
clone size: -; D gene: -; V gene: TRBV2; J gene: TRBJ2-2; CDR3 DNA: TGTGCCCTCGCGGGGGCCCCCACCGGGGAGCTGTTTTTT; CDR3 protein: CALAGAPTGELFF
clone size: -; D gene: -; V gene: TRBV5-1; J gene: TRBJ2-4; CDR3 DNA: TGCGCCAGCAGTCCCACAGGGTCATGGGCCAAAAACATTCAGTACTTC; CDR3 protein: CASSPTGSWAKNIQYF
clone size: -; D gene: -; V gene: TRBV5-1; J gene: TRBJ1-1; CDR3 DNA: TGCGCCAGCAGCCAAAGAATGAACACTGAAGCTTTCTTT; CDR3 protein: CASSQRMNTEAFF
clone size: -; D gene: -; V gene: TRBV11-3; J gene: TRBJ2-7; CDR3 DNA: TGTGCCAGCAGCTTAGATGGGTTCGAGCAGTACTTC; CDR3 protein: CASSLDGFEQYF
clone size: -; D gene: -; V gene: TRBV7-9; J gene: TRBJ1-1; CDR3 DNA: TGTGCCAGCAGCTTAGGGTCAGCTAACACTGAAGCTTTCTTT; CDR3 protein: CASSLGSANTEAFF
clone size: -; D gene: TRBD1; V gene: TRBV4-3; J gene: TRBJ1-6; CDR3 DNA: TGCGCCAGCAGCCAAGGGGACAGGAGTCTTTCACCCCTCCACTTT; CDR3 protein: CASSQGDRSLSPLHF
clone size: -; D gene: TRBD2; V gene: TRBV24-1; J gene: TRBJ2-1; CDR3 DNA: TGTGCCACCAGTGAGACCGGGACTAGCGGGAGGTTCAATGAGCAGTTCTTC; CDR3 protein: CATSETGTSGRFNEQFF
clone size: -; D gene: TRBD2; V gene: TRBV19; J gene: TRBJ2-1; CDR3 DNA: TGTGCCAGTATCGGGACTAGCGGGAGCTGGCGGCAGTTCTTC; CDR3 protein: CASIGTSGSWRQFF
clone size: -; D gene: -; V gene: TRBV5-1; J gene: TRBJ1-1; CDR3 DNA: TGTGCCAGCAGCCCCCAGGGTGACACTGAAGCTTTCTTT; CDR3 protein: CASSPQGDTEAFF
clone size: -; D gene: -; V gene: TRBV5-6; J gene: TRBJ2-1; CDR3 DNA: TGTGCCAGCAGCTTGTTCACAAGAGTGTCTGAGCAGTTCTTC; CDR3 protein: CASSLFTRVSEQFF
clone size: -; D gene: -; V gene: TRBV30; J gene: TRBJ1-2; CDR3 DNA: TGTGCCTGGAGTGTACCGTTTCGGGGGGCGAACTATGGCTACACCTTC; CDR3 protein: CAWSVPFRGANYGYTF
clone size: -; D gene: -; V gene: TRBV3-1/TRBV3-2; J gene: TRBJ2-2; CDR3 DNA: TGTGCCAGCAGCCAAGATTTTTTCCGGCAGGGGCGATTGAGGAACACCGGGGAGCTGTTTTTT; CDR3 protein: CASSQDFFRQGRLRNTGELFF
clone size: -; D gene: -; V gene: TRBV5-4; J gene: TRBJ1-1; CDR3 DNA: TGTGCCAGCAGCCCTTGGTCGGGGAGCGACACTGAAGCTTTCTTT; CDR3 protein: CASSPWSGSDTEAFF
clone size: -; D gene: -; V gene: TRBV2; J gene: TRBJ2-7; CDR3 DNA: TGTGCCAGCACCGCGGCAGCAGCGCGAGAGCAGTACTTC; CDR3 protein: CASTAAAAREQYF
clone size: -; D gene: -; V gene: TRBV19; J gene: TRBJ2-3; CDR3 DNA: TGTGCCAGTAGTATAGGAGCGGGAGATACGCAGTATTTT; CDR3 protein: CASSIGAGDTQYF
clone size: -; D gene: TRBD1; V gene: TRBV5-6; J gene: TRBJ2-3; CDR3 DNA: TGTGCCAGCAGCTTAGAGACAGGGGGCAGGGATACGCAGTATTTT; CDR3 protein: CASSLETGGRDTQYF
clone size: once; D gene: -; V gene: TRBV27; J gene: TRBJ1-4; CDR3 DNA: TGTGCCAGCAGTCCGTTCAGTCGTATAACTAATGAAAAACTGTTTTTT; CDR3 protein: CASSPFSRITNEKLFF
clone size: -; D gene: TRBD1; V gene: TRBV4-1; J gene: TRBJ2-1; CDR3 DNA: TGCGCCAGCAGACCAGCAGGGGGCATTTACAATGAGCAGTTCTTC; CDR3 protein: CASRPAGGIYNEQFF
clone size: -; D gene: TRBD1; V gene: TRBV9; J gene: TRBJ1-6; CDR3 DNA: TGTGCCAGCAGCGTCGTAGGGACAGGGGATTCACCCCTCCACTTT; CDR3 protein: CASSVVGTGDSPLHF
clone size: -; D gene: TRBD1; V gene: TRBV6-5; J gene: TRBJ1-2; CDR3 DNA: TGTGCCAGCAGTCTCGGACAGGCCTATGGCTACACCTTC; CDR3 protein: CASSLGQAYGYTF
clone size: -; D gene: -; V gene: TRBV9; J gene: TRBJ2-2; CDR3 DNA: TGTGCCAGCAGCGTACAGCCCACCGGGGAGCTGTTTTTT; CDR3 protein: CASSVQPTGELFF
clone size: -; D gene: -; V gene: TRBV4-3; J gene: TRBJ1-6; CDR3 DNA: TGCGCCAGCAGCCAAGACCCCGGGGTCACCCTCCACTTT; CDR3 protein: CASSQDPGVTLHF
clone size: -; D gene: TRBD1; V gene: TRBV19; J gene: TRBJ2-1; CDR3 DNA: TGTGCCAGTAGTTCCCTTTGGACAGGGGCCCTGAGATGGTCCTACAATGAGCAGTTCTTC; CDR3 protein: CASSSLWTGALRWSYNEQFF
clone size: -; D gene: -; V gene: TRBV19; J gene: TRBJ1-6; CDR3 DNA: TGTGCCAGTAGTATACTTTTTGAAATCCCAAATTCACCCCTCCACTTT; CDR3 protein: CASSILFEIPNSPLHF
clone size: -; D gene: TRBD2; V gene: TRBV7-6; J gene: TRBJ2-3; CDR3 DNA: TGTGCCAGCAGCCCTAGCGGGGGGGCCACAGATACGCAGTATTTT; CDR3 protein: CASSPSGGATDTQYF
clone size: -; D gene: -; V gene: TRBV7-2; J gene: TRBJ2-7; CDR3 DNA: TGTGCCAGCAGCTTACGGGCTAGTCCCAGCTCCTACGAGCAGTACTTC; CDR3 protein: CASSLRASPSSYEQYF
clone size: -; D gene: TRBD1; V gene: TRBV29-1; J gene: TRBJ1-2; CDR3 DNA: TGCAGCGTTGAAGGGAGAGGGACAGGGATTCAGTATGGCTACACCTTC; CDR3 protein: CSVEGRGTGIQYGYTF
clone size: -; D gene: -; V gene: TRBV6-5; J gene: TRBJ1-5; CDR3 DNA: TGTGCCAGCAGGGACACCAGCAATCAGCCCCAGCATTTT; CDR3 protein: CASRDTSNQPQHF
clone size: once; D gene: -; V gene: TRBV5-6; J gene: TRBJ2-3; CDR3 DNA: TGTGCCAGCAGCCTTTATCGGGTGGGGACAGATACGCAGTATTTT; CDR3 protein: CASSLYRVGTDTQYF
clone size: few; D gene: TRBD1; V gene: TRBV19; J gene: TRBJ2-7; CDR3 DNA: TGTGCCAGTAGCCGATGGGACAGGGAGGGCGAGCAGTACTTC; CDR3 protein: CASSRWDREGEQYF
clone size: -; D gene: -; V gene: TRBV7-3; J gene: TRBJ2-1; CDR3 DNA: TGTGCCAGCAGCTCGGGACCTGACAATGAGCAGTTCTTC; CDR3 protein: CASSSGPDNEQFF
clone size: -; D gene: TRBD1; V gene: TRBV2; J gene: TRBJ1-5; CDR3 DNA: TGTGCCAGCAGGCGGGACAGGGCACTCAATCAGCCCCAGCATTTT; CDR3 protein: CASRRDRALNQPQHF
clone size: -; D gene: -; V gene: TRBV27; J gene: TRBJ2-3; CDR3 DNA: TGTGCCAGCAGTGGCCTAGGGTTGAGAAGGGCAGATACGCAGTATTTT; CDR3 protein: CASSGLGLRRADTQYF
clone size: once; D gene: -; V gene: TRBV5-1; J gene: TRBJ1-1; CDR3 DNA: TGCGCCAGCAGCGAGCCAGGGCGAGCTGAAGCTTTCTTT; CDR3 protein: CASSEPGRAEAFF
clone size: -; D gene: TRBD2; V gene: TRBV3-1/TRBV3-2; J gene: TRBJ2-5; CDR3 DNA: TGTGCCAGCAGCCTTGTGACTAGCGGGGGGGGAGAGACCCAGTACTTC; CDR3 protein: CASSLVTSGGGETQYF
clone size: -; D gene: -; V gene: TRBV3-1/TRBV3-2; J gene: TRBJ2-5; CDR3 DNA: TGTGCCAGCAGCCAAGATTTGGCCCCTCCCCAGAAGACCCAGTACTTC; CDR3 protein: CASSQDLAPPQKTQYF
clone size: few; D gene: TRBD1; V gene: TRBV9; J gene: TRBJ1-4; CDR3 DNA: TGTGCCAGCAGCGTAGATCAGGGGGCTGGGGAAAAACTGTTTTTT; CDR3 protein: CASSVDQGAGEKLFF
clone size: -; D gene: -; V gene: TRBV21-1; J gene: TRBJ1-3; CDR3 DNA: TGTGCCAGCAGCAAATTATCGGGACAGATCTCTGGAAACACCATATATTTT; CDR3 protein: CASSKLSGQISGNTIYF
clone size: -; D gene: TRBD1; V gene: TRBV19; J gene: TRBJ1-2; CDR3 DNA: TGTGCCAGTAACCCCATCGACAGGGCCGGCTACACCTTC; CDR3 protein: CASNPIDRAGYTF
clone size: -; D gene: TRBD2; V gene: TRBV6-2/TRBV6-3; J gene: TRBJ2-3; CDR3 DNA: TGTGCCAGCAGCCCCCGCTTGGGCGGGGGGGCGCCAGATACGCAGTATTTT; CDR3 protein: CASSPRLGGGAPDTQYF
clone size: -; D gene: TRBD1; V gene: TRBV30; J gene: TRBJ1-5; CDR3 DNA: TGTGCCCGCCCTCAGACAGGGGGCATCCTTAGCAATCAGCCCCAGCATTTT; CDR3 protein: CARPQTGGILSNQPQHF
clone size: once; D gene: -; V gene: TRBV11-2; J gene: TRBJ2-7; CDR3 DNA: TGTGCCAGCAGCTCCAGAGGCTGGGGTTACGAGCAGTACTTC; CDR3 protein: CASSSRGWGYEQYF
clone size: -; D gene: TRBD1; V gene: TRBV10-3; J gene: TRBJ1-5; CDR3 DNA: TGTGCCATCAGTGCTCAGGGACAGGCGGATCAGCCCCAGCATTTT; CDR3 protein: CAISAQGQADQPQHF
clone size: -; D gene: TRBD2; V gene: TRBV5-4; J gene: TRBJ2-1; CDR3 DNA: TGTGCCAGCAGCTACCCTAGCGGAAATGAGCAGTTCTTC; CDR3 protein: CASSYPSGNEQFF
clone size: -; D gene: TRBD1; V gene: TRBV24-1; J gene: TRBJ1-2; CDR3 DNA: TGTGCCACCGGAGACAGGGACTCTATGTCGAGCTACACCTTC; CDR3 protein: CATGDRDSMSSYTF
clone size: -; D gene: -; V gene: TRBV18; J gene: TRBJ2-1; CDR3 DNA: TGTGCCAGCTCACTGGGGGTCGATGAGCAGTTCTTC; CDR3 protein: CASSLGVDEQFF
clone size: -; D gene: TRBD1; V gene: TRBV11-1; J gene: TRBJ2-5; CDR3 DNA: TGTGCCAGCAGCCACAGGACAGGGGAAGAGACCCAGTACTTC; CDR3 protein: CASSHRTGEETQYF
clone size: -; D gene: -; V gene: TRBV7-7; J gene: TRBJ2-5; CDR3 DNA: TGTGCTAGCAGCGTGACCATCTCCCCCCGGGAGACCCAGTACTTC; CDR3 protein: CASSVTISPRETQYF
clone size: -; D gene: -; V gene: TRBV7-3; J gene: TRBJ2-3; CDR3 DNA: TGTGCCAGCAGCTTACAAGGGAATACGCAGTATTTT; CDR3 protein: CASSLQGNTQYF
clone size: -; D gene: -; V gene: TRBV4-2; J gene: TRBJ1-2; CDR3 DNA: TGTGCCAGCAGCCAAGATTACGACAGATTTAACTATGGCTACACCTTC; CDR3 protein: CASSQDYDRFNYGYTF
clone size: -; D gene: -; V gene: TRBV5-6; J gene: TRBJ2-1; CDR3 DNA: TGTGCCAGCACCCCATCAGGCTCCAATGAGCAGTTCTTC; CDR3 protein: CASTPSGSNEQFF
clone size: -; D gene: TRBD1; V gene: TRBV4-1; J gene: TRBJ1-4; CDR3 DNA: TGCGCCAGCAGCCAAGGGACAGGGAGGGAAAAACTGTTTTTT; CDR3 protein: CASSQGTGREKLFF
clone size: -; D gene: TRBD1; V gene: TRBV5-1; J gene: TRBJ1-2; CDR3 DNA: TGCGCCAGCGGGACAGGGGGCATCTATGGCTACACCTTC; CDR3 protein: CASGTGGIYGYTF
clone size: -; D gene: -; V gene: TRBV6-1; J gene: TRBJ1-2; CDR3 DNA: TGTGCCAGCAGTGAAGTTGGGGGCGCTTGGTATGGCTACACCTTC; CDR3 protein: CASSEVGGAWYGYTF
clone size: once; D gene: -; V gene: TRBV7-2; J gene: TRBJ1-5; CDR3 DNA: TGTGCCAGCAGCTTGGGCCATCAGCCCCAGCATTTT; CDR3 protein: CASSLGHQPQHF
clone size: -; D gene: -; V gene: TRBV6-5; J gene: TRBJ2-2; CDR3 DNA: TGTGCCAGCAGTTACAAGGGTTTGACCGGGGAGCTGTTTTTT; CDR3 protein: CASSYKGLTGELFF
clone size: -; D gene: -; V gene: TRBV7-9; J gene: TRBJ2-5; CDR3 DNA: TGTGCCAGCAGCCCTCAATCCCCAGGGAGCCAAGAGACCCAGTACTTC; CDR3 protein: CASSPQSPGSQETQYF
clone size: -; D gene: -; V gene: TRBV10-2; J gene: TRBJ2-7; CDR3 DNA: TGCGCCAGCGCTGCAACTGGGTACGAGCAGTACTTC; CDR3 protein: CASAATGYEQYF